The source of this T cell receptor (beta chain) is a study of identical twins. The CDR3 totals 16 residues. Germline V gives CDR1 SGHAT, CDR2 FQDESV (reference sequence). Trimming removed 6 bases at V and 7 bases at J, with 25 bases between. A word on this clonotype: The antigen is not known.

TCRdb re-called the 5' RACE reads with MiXCR, one entry per CDR3 protein. The sample lists around 1.7 million distinct CDR3 sequences; about 31% were seen once. Study-wide points: Monozygotic twin pairs showed more out-of-frame TCR alpha sharing than models estimated. Out-of-frame alpha sequences common to twins were enriched for low generation probability. The abundant beta clonotypes from cord blood had fewer insertions, and memory repertoires had none of this.

The sequencing sample was made of cord blood. This chain connects TRBV11-1 to TRBJ2-7, with D perhaps assigned TRBD1 or TRBD2 (5 bases each). The origin of this receptor is a newborn girl in good health. CDR3 sequence: CASSGPTGTRSNEQYF. For the CDR3, the DNA is TGTGCCAGCAGTGGGCCCACCGGGACCCGATCTAATGAGCAGTACTTC.